The 30 T cell receptor beta chains below all came from one sample that was sequenced in a study of Graves' ophthalmopathy and Graves' hyperthyroidism. Amplified material comprised TCR beta CDR3 regions derived from RNA transcripts. Second-round multiplex PCR came after first-round RT-PCR with HTBI primers. TCRdb processed the multiplex PCR reads anew with MiXCR; each CDR3 protein has one entry. The top ten clones hold 5.5% to 7% of a sample with a few hundred thousand distinct CDR3 sequences, 15% of them seen once. Sequencing was done on a sample of peripheral blood. These receptors originate from a young woman with stable Graves' hyperthyroidism.

The chain combines TRBV6-5 with TRBJ1-1; D ambiguous. The CDR3 contains 16 residues. Trimming cost V 2 bases and J 1 base, with 14 bases left between them. The germline gives CDR1 MNHEY, CDR2 SVGAGI. The CDR3 DNA reads as TGTGCCAGCAGTTACCTACGTCCCCGGGAGAACACTGAAGCTTTCTTT. Its translation: CASSYLRPRENTEAFF.

Details on this clonotype: Given a much more abundant clone one base away, this may be a read error. This chain connects TRBV6-1 to TRBJ2-4; 8 nucleotides agree with TRBD1. This CDR3 is built from 17 residues. Germline assignment: CDR1 MNHNS and CDR2 SASEGT. The CDR3 region is CASFRTGKLETKNIKYF. The CDR3 coding sequence is TGTGCCAGCTTTCGGACAGGGAAATTGGAAACCAAAAACATTAAGTACTTC.

This clonotype came up many times. This chain links TRBV6-5 with TRBJ1-1; TRBD1 is a possible D gene (6 bases). The CDR3 runs 14 residues. V was shortened by 4 bases and J by 6 bases, with 15 bases between the two germline ends. Germline V gene data show CDR1 as MNHEY and CDR2 as SVGAGI. CDR3 protein: CASSLGQPTAEAFF. In DNA form, the CDR3 reads TGTGCCAGCAGTTTAGGACAGCCAACGGCTGAAGCTTTCTTT.

This clonotype has at least ten counts. This sequence joins TRBV2 and TRBJ1-2; the D gene is possibly TRBD1 (6 bases). The CDR3 runs to 15 residues. Germline V CDR1 and CDR2: SNHLY, FYNNEI. The V end was cut by 1 base, the J end by 2 bases, with 11 bases between. CDR3 DNA: TGTGCCAGCAGTGAAGTTGGGACACCGAACTATGGCTACACCTTC. Translation gives CASSEVGTPNYGYTF.

The sample holds many counts of this clonotype. The V call is TRBV29-1, the J call TRBJ1-2; no reliable D call. The length of the CDR3 is 12 residues. CDR1 SQVTM and CDR2 ANQGSEA come from the germline V gene. V shed 6 bases and J shed 4 bases, with 12 bases lying between them. The CDR3, as DNA: TGCAGCGTCCTTGTCACAAGCTATGGCTACACCTTC. This codes for CSVLVTSYGYTF.

This clonotype turned up a few times. The rearrangement uses TRBV29-1 and TRBJ2-2, with 8 bases lining up with TRBD1. The trim removed 7 bases at V and 7 bases at J, leaving 8 bases unmatched. Germline V CDR1 and CDR2: SQVTM, ANQGSEA. This CDR3 region has 13 residues. The CDR3: CSGQTGAGGELFF. DNA for the CDR3: TGCAGCGGCCAGACAGGGGCGGGCGGGGAGCTGTTTTTT.

This clonotype came up many times. Here the CDR3 DNA reads TGCGCCAGCAGCCACGCAGACTCCGTTCCCTACGAGCAGTACTTC. Residues: CASSHADSVPYEQYF. The chain recombines TRBV4-1 with TRBJ2-7; D is unclear. Between the trimmed V and J ends, which lost 3 bases and 2 bases, there was a span of 14 bases. The CDR3 length is 15 residues. The germline V gene encodes CDR1 MGHRA and CDR2 YSYEKL.

This clonotype was detected ten times or more. The chain links TRBV9 to TRBJ1-2; 7 bases are shared with TRBD1. V trimming: 4 bases; J trimming: 4 bases; junction bases outside the gene matches: 10. In germline, CDR1 is SGDLS, CDR2 YYNGEE. The length of the CDR3 is 15 residues. The DNA of the CDR3 is TGTGCCAGCAGCTCCGTCGTACACAGGGGCTATGGCTACACCTTC. It encodes CASSSVVHRGYGYTF.

Ten or more counts support this clonotype. V gene TRBV6-1 combines with J gene TRBJ1-5; D not certain. This CDR3 contains 15 residues. Trimming stripped 0 bases from V and 5 bases from J, with 11 bases between. CDR1 and CDR2 (germline): MNHNS, SASEGT. CDR3 sequence: CASSEALSPYQPQHF. The CDR3 DNA follows: TGTGCCAGCAGTGAAGCACTCAGTCCGTATCAGCCCCAGCATTTT.

This clonotype has a count of ten or more. The rearrangement uses TRBV12-3 or TRBV12-4 and TRBJ1-5; no clear D gene. Trimming left V 3 bases short and J 5 bases short, with 14 bases between. The CDR3 runs to 15 residues. CDR3 loop: CASSLAPGVDQPQHF. The CDR3 region has the DNA TGTGCCAGCAGTTTGGCCCCCGGGGTAGATCAGCCCCAGCATTTT.

This clonotype turned up a few times. CDR3: CASSQARGGANTEAFF. Here the CDR3 DNA reads TGTGCCAGCAGCCAAGCCCGCGGTGGGGCGAACACTGAAGCTTTCTTT. V usage is TRBV4-2 and J usage is TRBJ1-1; D may be TRBD1 (5 bases). Trimming left V 1 base short and J 1 base short, with 13 bases between. The CDR3 runs 16 residues. The germline V gene has CDR1 LGHNA and CDR2 YNFKEQ.

This clonotype was picked up many times. V usage is TRBV12-3 or TRBV12-4 and J usage is TRBJ2-5, with 9 bases aligning to TRBD1. J was trimmed by 5 bases and V by 4 bases; bases with no gene match: 8. The CDR3 spans 15 residues. In nucleotides, the CDR3 is TGTGCCAGCAGTTCGCCGGGACAGGGAGGGGAGACCCAGTACTTC. It yields the protein CASSSPGQGGETQYF.

V and J are TRBV7-9 and TRBJ1-6, with 9 positions matching TRBD1. The CDR3 contains 16 residues. V trimming: 2 bases; J trimming: 5 bases; junction bases outside the gene matches: 4. In germline, CDR1 is SEHNR, CDR2 FQNEAQ (reference sequence). In DNA, the CDR3 is TGTGCCAGCAGCTTATTACGGGACAGGGATAATTCACCCCTCCACTTT. It translates to CASSLLRDRDNSPLHF.

This clonotype was observed many times. This rearrangement joins TRBV11-2 to TRBJ2-5; D may be TRBD1 or TRBD2 (5 bases each). The germline CDR1 and CDR2 sequences are SGHAT and FQNNGV. The CDR3 consists of 15 residues. V gave up 1 base and J gave up 5 bases, with 14 bases separating them. The CDR3 DNA reads as TGTGCCAGCAGCTTAGCTCGGGGCCTACGGGAGACCCAGTACTTC. This codes for CASSLARGLRETQYF.

In this sample, this clonotype turned up many times. A read error may account for a junction end that differs from germline. J is TRBJ2-5 and V is TRBV5-1; D perhaps matches TRBD2 (5 bases). The CDR3 is made up of 14 amino acids. Germline V lookup: CDR1 SGHRS, CDR2 YFSETQ. The CDR3 spells CASSLSGSQGTQYF. The CDR3 nucleotides read TGCGCCAGCAGCTTAAGCGGTTCCCAAGGGACCCAGTACTTC.

The gene calls are TRBV5-1 and TRBJ1-1; D ambiguous. The CDR3 loop spans 16 amino acids. Germline V gene sequence: CDR1 SGHRS, CDR2 YFSETQ. V lost 3 bases and J lost 0, with 15 bases in between. CDR3 region: CASSSRGGVMNTEAFF. In DNA, the CDR3 is TGCGCCAGCAGCTCGCGCGGTGGGGTCATGAACACTGAAGCTTTCTTT.

CDR3 sequence: CASMDRGRNTEAFF. The CDR3 coding sequence is TGTGCCAGCATGGACAGGGGGCGGAACACTGAAGCTTTCTTT. The chain combines TRBV2 with TRBJ1-1; 11 bases map to TRBD1. V lost 7 bases to trimming and J lost 1 base; unmatched junction nucleotides: 2. CDR1 and CDR2 from the germline V gene are SNHLY and FYNNEI. The length of the CDR3 is 14 residues.

This clonotype has at least ten counts. The V and J genes are TRBV11-1 and TRBJ1-2; 8 bases agree with TRBD1. The CDR3 contains 16 residues. After removal of 1 base from V and 3 bases from J, the junction contained 7 bases not matched to a gene. Germline CDR1 and CDR2: SGHAT and FQDESV (reference sequence). The CDR3 sequence: CASSLGGRGPHYGYTF. CDR3 nucleotide sequence: TGTGCCAGCAGCTTAGGAGGCAGGGGGCCACACTATGGCTACACCTTC.

In this sample, this clonotype turned up many times. The rearrangement joins TRBV6-1 to TRBJ2-7; 9 nucleotides align to TRBD2. V was pared by 2 bases and J by 2 bases, with 4 bases of the junction left unmatched. Germline assignment: CDR1 MNHNS and CDR2 SASEGT. CDR3 length: 15 amino acids. The DNA of the CDR3 is TGTGCCAGCAGTGAACTAGCGGGGCGGACCTACGAGCAGTACTTC. Protein sequence: CASSELAGRTYEQYF.

Many counts were recorded for this clonotype. V is TRBV7-9 and J is TRBJ1-2; the D gene is possibly TRBD1 (5 bases). V was pared by 3 bases and J by 8 bases, with 16 bases between. The CDR3 has 14 amino acids. Germline V gene lookup returns CDR1 SEHNR and CDR2 FQNEAQ (reference sequence). The DNA for the CDR3 is TGTGCCAGCAGCTTGGACGGGCAGGGTGTCGGCTACACCTTC. Translated, it gives CASSLDGQGVGYTF.

This clonotype was counted ten times or more. The CDR3 spells CATSDPRPDRANTGELFF. The DNA for the CDR3 is TGTGCCACCAGTGACCCCCGACCTGACAGGGCGAACACCGGGGAGCTGTTTTTT. This rearrangement joins TRBV24-1 to TRBJ2-2, with TRBD1 matching over 7 bases. In germline, CDR1 is KGHDR, CDR2 SFDVKD. The length of the CDR3 is 18 residues. V was clipped by 4 bases and J by 0 bases; unmatched bases: 10.

The V and J genes are TRBV6-2 or TRBV6-3 and TRBJ2-5, with TRBD2 matching over 7 bases. CDR1 and CDR2 (germline): MNHEY, SVGEGT. The CDR3 is 19 residues long. The V segment lost 6 bases and the J segment 0 bases; nucleotides outside the gene matches: 19. CDR3: CASSKTPPATSDDQETQYF. DNA for the CDR3: TGTGCCAGCAGCAAGACCCCCCCTGCCACTAGCGACGACCAAGAGACCCAGTACTTC.

In this sample, this clonotype turned up many times. The chain joins TRBV4-1 to TRBJ2-7; 8 bases fit TRBD1. CDR1 is MGHRA and CDR2 is YSYEKL in the germline V gene. CDR3 length: 15 residues. Germline trimming cut 0 bases from V and 2 bases from J; bases unmatched to any gene: 3. This CDR3 reads CASSQDPTGAYEQYF. The CDR3 DNA is TGCGCCAGCAGCCAAGATCCGACAGGGGCCTACGAGCAGTACTTC.

Many counts were recorded for this clonotype. The rearrangement joins TRBV6-6 to TRBJ1-5; possible D gene TRBD1, 5 bases. Germline V gene lookup returns CDR1 MNHNY and CDR2 SVGAGI (reference sequence). This CDR3 is 18 amino acids long. The V and J ends lost 7 bases and 0 bases respectively, with 22 bases between them. The CDR3 DNA sequence: TGTGCCAGCACCCCACGAGGGACGGGGGGGTATAGCAATCAGCCCCAGCATTTT. This codes for CASTPRGTGGYSNQPQHF.

This clonotype was seen only a few times. This rearrangement joins TRBV29-1 to TRBJ2-5; either TRBD1 or TRBD2 may fit D (5 bases each). Germline V gene sequence: CDR1 SQVTM, CDR2 ANQGSEA. Trimming stripped 2 bases from V and 3 bases from J, with 16 bases between. The CDR3 contains 15 residues. CDR3 region: CSVEIYWDGKETQYF. The CDR3 region has the DNA TGCAGCGTTGAAATTTATTGGGACGGGAAAGAGACCCAGTACTTC. The full variable domain, completed using reference TRBV29-1 and TRBJ2-5, is SAVISQKPSRDICQRGTSLTIQCQVDSQVTMMFWYRQQPGQSLTLIATANQGSEATYESGFVIDKFPISRPNLTFSTLTVSNMSPEDSSIYLCSVEIYWDGKETQYFGPGTRLLVL.

This clonotype was seen repeatedly, ten times or more. The gene calls are TRBV3-1 and TRBJ1-5, with D tentatively TRBD1 (5 bases). V lost 4 bases and J lost 3, with 7 bases in between. Germline V gives CDR1 LGHDT, CDR2 YNNKEL (reference sequence). The CDR3 is 13 residues long. CDR3 nucleotides: TGTGCCAGCAGCCCAGGGTACAATCAGCCCCAGCATTTT. It encodes CASSPGYNQPQHF.

This clonotype was picked up many times. The rearrangement links TRBV27 to TRBJ2-7; possible D gene TRBD2, 6 bases. Germline assignment: CDR1 MNHEY and CDR2 SMNVEV (reference sequence). Trimming took off 2 bases at V and 3 bases at J, with 8 bases between the two ends. This CDR3 region has 13 residues. The CDR3 region has the DNA TGTGCCAGCAGTTTAGGAGGGATCTACGAGCAGTACTTC. This gives the protein CASSLGGIYEQYF.

This clonotype was recorded many times. The V gene is TRBV24-1, the J gene TRBJ1-5; maybe TRBD1 (5 bases). The length of the CDR3 is 14 residues. Germline values: CDR1 KGHDR, CDR2 SFDVKD. The V and J ends lost 3 bases and 11 bases respectively, with 16 bases between them. As DNA, the CDR3 is TGTGCCACCAGTGATGGCGCGTGGGGGAGAGCCCAGCATTTT. It translates to CATSDGAWGRAQHF.

The rearrangement uses TRBV20-1 and TRBJ1-1; D might be TRBD1 (6 bases). Germline V gene sequence: CDR1 DFQATT, CDR2 SNEGSKA (reference sequence). The CDR3 is 15 amino acids. V lost 5 bases, J lost 3 bases, and 19 bases lay in between. CDR3 amino acids: CSALEPYKGDTEAFF. The DNA for the CDR3 is TGCAGTGCTTTGGAGCCCTACAAGGGGGACACTGAAGCTTTCTTT.

V gene TRBV5-1 combines with J gene TRBJ1-2; D ambiguous. This CDR3 comprises 15 residues. Trimming stripped 0 bases from V and 6 bases from J, with 15 bases between. Germline V gives CDR1 SGHRS, CDR2 YFSETQ. DNA for the CDR3: TGCGCCAGCAGCTTGGATGCCCAGAGGGCGGATGGCTACACCTTC. Translated: CASSLDAQRADGYTF.